Presented here are 10 T cell receptor beta chains from one specimen sequenced in a study of blood T cell repertoires in COVID-19 (dated by TCRdb to about 2020). Library preparation was by the immunoSEQ multiplex PCR assay. What TCRdb holds here is the immuneACCESS table cut down to in-frame rearrangements. Part of the clones is not present; checked against another copy, under half of the missing clones reflect an unresolved V gene, and the others are unexplained. This sample has about 190,000 clones in its table, and about four fifths of those were observed once. The ten largest account for around 5.5% of the sample. The sample taken for sequencing was peripheral blood. The receptors stem from a woman in her seventies with active or convalescent COVID-19.

The chain carries TRBV6-6 and TRBJ2-1; TRBD1 matches 8 bases. This CDR3 contains 14 residues. Per the germline V gene, CDR1 is MNHNY and CDR2 is SVGAGI (reference sequence). The ends lost 5 bases at V and 4 bases at J; junction bases unmatched: 4. Written as DNA, the CDR3 is TGTGCCAGCAGTCGGGACAGGTCATACAATGAGCAGTTCTTC. This gives the protein CASSRDRSYNEQFF.

This chain connects TRBV5-1 to TRBJ1-1, with 9 bases lining up with TRBD1. The CDR3 is 15 residues long. With 4 bases clipped from V and 4 bases from J, the junction kept 8 bases outside the gene matches. Germline assignment: CDR1 SGHRS and CDR2 YFSETQ. As DNA, the CDR3 is TGCGCCAGCAGCCCCCGGACAGGGGTAGCCACTGAAGCTTTCTTT. It translates to CASSPRTGVATEAFF.

In this sample, this clone turned up once. J is TRBJ2-3 and V is TRBV7-7; D is possibly TRBD1 (5 bases). The V gene's germline CDR1 is SSHAT and CDR2 FNYEAQ (reference sequence). The CDR3 runs 17 residues. With 5 bases removed from V and 3 bases from J, the gap between germline ends came to 21 bases. This CDR3 reads CASSALGPRVGTDTQYF. CDR3 in DNA: TGTGCCAGCAGCGCCCTGGGGCCCCGCGTTGGTACAGATACGCAGTATTTT.

This chain uses TRBV7-9 with TRBJ2-7, with 9 bases matching TRBD1. This CDR3 spans 15 amino acids. The germline V gene has CDR1 SEHNR and CDR2 FQNEAQ (reference sequence). The V and J ends lost 5 bases and 1 base, in that order; junction bases with no gene match: 6. The CDR3 loop reads CASSPGTGISYEQYF. In nucleotides, the CDR3 is TGTGCCAGCAGCCCCGGGACAGGGATATCCTACGAGCAGTACTTC.

This rearrangement joins TRBV6-4 to TRBJ2-7; 9 nucleotides line up with TRBD1. V was pared by 5 bases and J by 4 bases, with 3 bases of the junction left unmatched. The CDR3 is made up of 13 amino acids. Germline values: CDR1 MRHNA, CDR2 SNTAGT. CDR3 bases: TGTGCCAGCAGTTCTGACAGGGGGTACGAGCAGTACTTC. This encodes CASSSDRGYEQYF.

The rearrangement uses TRBV18 and TRBJ2-1, with 7 bases identical to TRBD2. There are 13 residues in the CDR3. The V segment lost 4 bases and the J segment 5 bases; nucleotides outside the gene matches: 2. Looked up from germline, CDR1 is KGHSH and CDR2 is LQKENI. The CDR3 DNA sequence: TGTGCCAGCTCACAGGGGACTAACAATGAGCAGTTCTTC. It encodes CASSQGTNNEQFF.

This rearrangement joins TRBV9 to TRBJ2-5; 14 bases fit TRBD2. Germline V gene data show CDR1 as SGDLS and CDR2 as YYNGEE. This CDR3 contains 15 residues. Germline trimming cut 3 bases from V and 5 bases from J; bases unmatched to any gene: 3. The CDR3 DNA reads TGTGCCAGCAGCGGGGGGACTAGCGGGAGTGAGACCCAGTACTTC. Its protein is CASSGGTSGSETQYF.

J is TRBJ1-4 and V is TRBV18; 9 bases match TRBD1. This CDR3 is built from 14 residues. The J segment lost 8 bases and the V segment lost 3 bases, leaving 4 bases of the junction unmatched. Germline V gene sequence: CDR1 KGHSH, CDR2 LQKENI. This CDR3 is CASSPDRGSEKLFF. The CDR3 coding sequence is TGTGCCAGCTCACCCGACAGGGGGTCGGAAAAACTGTTTTTT.

This sequence joins TRBV28 and TRBJ2-5, with D unresolved. This CDR3 region has 11 residues. V lost 2 bases to trimming and J lost 6 bases, with 4 bases between them. From germline, CDR1 is MDHEN and CDR2 SYDVKM. The CDR3 loop is CASSLLQTQYF. The CDR3 coding sequence is TGTGCCAGCAGTTTACTTCAGACCCAGTACTTC.

This chain uses TRBV5-1 with TRBJ2-1; TRBD1 matches 9 bases. Trimming took 0 bases from V and 9 from J; bases not matched to a gene: 4. Germline V gene data show CDR1 as SGHRS and CDR2 as YFSETQ. The CDR3 length is 14 residues. The CDR3: CASSLATGGFEQFF. Here the CDR3 DNA reads TGCGCCAGCAGCTTGGCCACAGGGGGCTTTGAGCAGTTCTTC.